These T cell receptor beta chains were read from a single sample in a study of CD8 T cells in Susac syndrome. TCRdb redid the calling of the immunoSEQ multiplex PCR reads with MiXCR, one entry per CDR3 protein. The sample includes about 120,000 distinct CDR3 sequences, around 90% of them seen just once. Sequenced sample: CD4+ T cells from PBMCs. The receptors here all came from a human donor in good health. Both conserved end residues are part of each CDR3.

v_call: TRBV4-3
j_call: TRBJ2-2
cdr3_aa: CASSQDLGGTGELFF

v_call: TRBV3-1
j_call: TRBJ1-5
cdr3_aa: CASSRGGGNQPQHF

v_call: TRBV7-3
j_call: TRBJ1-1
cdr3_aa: CASSLGGRGANTEAFF

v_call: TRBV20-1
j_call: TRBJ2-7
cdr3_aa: CSASTVLYEQYF

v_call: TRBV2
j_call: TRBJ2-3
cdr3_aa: CASRPPLGVTSTDTQYF

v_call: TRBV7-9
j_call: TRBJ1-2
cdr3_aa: CASSSRTDLYGYTF

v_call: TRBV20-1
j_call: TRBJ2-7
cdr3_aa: CSARDVGTGVTYEQYF

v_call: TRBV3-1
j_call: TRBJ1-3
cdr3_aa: CASSQVTGVGNTIYF

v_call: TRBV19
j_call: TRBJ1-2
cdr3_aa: CASSLTLGDLNYGYTF

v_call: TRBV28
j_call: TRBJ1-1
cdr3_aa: CASRETLGGGLGNTEAFF

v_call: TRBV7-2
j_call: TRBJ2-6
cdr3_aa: CASSFGGSGANVLTF

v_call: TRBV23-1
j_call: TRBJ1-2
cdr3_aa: CASSPGTLGYTF

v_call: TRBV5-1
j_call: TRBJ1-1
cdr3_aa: CASSLGREGRNTEAFF

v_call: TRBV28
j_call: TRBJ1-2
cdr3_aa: CASSIPGQASMGYTF

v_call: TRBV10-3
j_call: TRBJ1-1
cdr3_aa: CAIRGNTEAFF

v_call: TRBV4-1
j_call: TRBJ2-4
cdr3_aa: CASSQDSPNIQYF

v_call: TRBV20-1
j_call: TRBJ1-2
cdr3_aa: CSAVNNRESYGYTF

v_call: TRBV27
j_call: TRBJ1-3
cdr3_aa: CASSFGGEGNTIYF

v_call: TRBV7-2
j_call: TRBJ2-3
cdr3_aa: CASSLPVNTDTQYF

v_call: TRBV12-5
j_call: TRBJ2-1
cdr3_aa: CASGGAMIDEQFF

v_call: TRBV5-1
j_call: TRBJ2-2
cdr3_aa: CATNTDANTGELFF

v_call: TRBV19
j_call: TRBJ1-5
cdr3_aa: CASSIMVIGNQPQHF

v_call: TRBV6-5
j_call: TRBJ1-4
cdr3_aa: CASSRTPWNEKLFF

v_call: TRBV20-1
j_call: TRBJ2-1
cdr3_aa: CSAQAGNYNEQFF

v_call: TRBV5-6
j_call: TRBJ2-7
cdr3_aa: CASSLKGPVDEQYF

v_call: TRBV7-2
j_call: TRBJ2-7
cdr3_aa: CASRRVLGAVYEQYF

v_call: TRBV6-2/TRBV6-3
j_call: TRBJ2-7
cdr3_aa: CASSYDRRGLTYEQYF

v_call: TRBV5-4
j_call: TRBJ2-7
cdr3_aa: CASSLSANDYEQYF

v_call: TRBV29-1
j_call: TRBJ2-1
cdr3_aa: CSVPPTGPQNNEQFF

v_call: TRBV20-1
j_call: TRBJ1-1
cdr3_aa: CSAVDRGERASF

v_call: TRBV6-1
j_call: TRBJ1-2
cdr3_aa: CASSEGTAVYGYTF

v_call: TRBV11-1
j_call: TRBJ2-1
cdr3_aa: CASSLQPSGGNNEQFF

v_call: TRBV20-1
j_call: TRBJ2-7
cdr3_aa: CSAALSATYEQYF

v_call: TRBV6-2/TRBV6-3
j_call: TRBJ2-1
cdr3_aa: CASSYSSSGTYNEQFF

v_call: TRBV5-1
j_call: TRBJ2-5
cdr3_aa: CASSLAPQGAGETQYF

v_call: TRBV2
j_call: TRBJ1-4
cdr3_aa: CASRGQGVEKLFF

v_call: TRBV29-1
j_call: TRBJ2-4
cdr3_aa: CSVESGNIQYF

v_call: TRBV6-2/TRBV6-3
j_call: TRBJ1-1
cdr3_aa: CASREMVNTEAFF

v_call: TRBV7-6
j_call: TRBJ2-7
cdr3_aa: CASSLGSGQGAYEQYF

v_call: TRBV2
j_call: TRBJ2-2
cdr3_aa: CASRLGDIGELFF

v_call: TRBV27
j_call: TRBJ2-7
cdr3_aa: CASSFQRQGHEQYF

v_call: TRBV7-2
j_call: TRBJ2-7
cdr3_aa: CASRPTGTSSYEQYF

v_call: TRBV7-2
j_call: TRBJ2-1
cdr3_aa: CASSSQGNEQFF

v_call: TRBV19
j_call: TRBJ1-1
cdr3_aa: CASSETGFATEAFF

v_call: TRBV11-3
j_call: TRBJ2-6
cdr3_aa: CASSIGTSGANVLTF

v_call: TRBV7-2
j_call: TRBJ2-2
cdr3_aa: CASSPTGFGELFF

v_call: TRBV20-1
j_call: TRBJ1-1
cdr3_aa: CSARARVMEGGAFF

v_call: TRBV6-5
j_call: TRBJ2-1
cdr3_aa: CASSSPRAGGSYNEQFF

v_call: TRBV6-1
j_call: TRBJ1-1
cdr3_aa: CASSEDRDNTEAFF

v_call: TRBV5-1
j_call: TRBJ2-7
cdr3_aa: CASSPDRDEQYF

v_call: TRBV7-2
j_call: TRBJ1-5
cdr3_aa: CASSSAGGAGNQPQHF

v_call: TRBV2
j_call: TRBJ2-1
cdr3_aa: CASSEGRSIYNEQFF

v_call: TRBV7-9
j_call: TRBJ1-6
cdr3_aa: CASSLNSGDPLHF

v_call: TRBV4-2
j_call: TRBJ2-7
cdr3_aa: CASSQDQEGAYEQYF

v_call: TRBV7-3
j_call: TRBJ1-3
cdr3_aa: CASGTGSGLSGNTIYF

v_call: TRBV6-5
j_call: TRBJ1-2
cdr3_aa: CASSYGVGIGYTF

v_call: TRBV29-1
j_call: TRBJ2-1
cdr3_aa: CSVSTSGKSYNEQFF

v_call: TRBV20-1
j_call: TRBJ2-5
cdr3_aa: CSAEPRETQYF